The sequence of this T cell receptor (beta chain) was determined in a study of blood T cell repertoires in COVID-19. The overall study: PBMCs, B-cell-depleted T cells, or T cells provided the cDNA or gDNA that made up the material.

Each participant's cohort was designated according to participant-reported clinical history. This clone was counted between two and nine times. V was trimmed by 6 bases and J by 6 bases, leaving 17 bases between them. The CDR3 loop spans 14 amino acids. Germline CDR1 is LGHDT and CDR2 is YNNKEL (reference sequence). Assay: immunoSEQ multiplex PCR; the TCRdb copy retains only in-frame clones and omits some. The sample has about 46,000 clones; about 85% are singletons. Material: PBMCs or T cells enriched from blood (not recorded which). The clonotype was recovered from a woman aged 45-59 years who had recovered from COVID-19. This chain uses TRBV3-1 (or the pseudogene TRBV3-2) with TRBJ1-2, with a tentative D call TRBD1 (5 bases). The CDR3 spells CASRGTRLAHGYTF. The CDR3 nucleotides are TGTGCCAGCAGGGGGACTCGACTTGCCCATGGCTACACCTTC.